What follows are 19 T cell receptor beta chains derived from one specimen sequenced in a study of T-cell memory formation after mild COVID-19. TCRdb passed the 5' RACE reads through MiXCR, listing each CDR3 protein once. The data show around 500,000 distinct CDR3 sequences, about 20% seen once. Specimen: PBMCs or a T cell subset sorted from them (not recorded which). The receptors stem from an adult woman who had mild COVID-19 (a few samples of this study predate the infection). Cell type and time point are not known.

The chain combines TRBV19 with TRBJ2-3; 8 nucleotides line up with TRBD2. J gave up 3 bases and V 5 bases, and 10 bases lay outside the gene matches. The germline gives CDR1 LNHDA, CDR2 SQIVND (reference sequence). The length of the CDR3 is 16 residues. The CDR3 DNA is TGTGCCAGTAGTTCTCGGGGTAGCGGGACTACAGATACGCAGTATTTT. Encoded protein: CASSSRGSGTTDTQYF.

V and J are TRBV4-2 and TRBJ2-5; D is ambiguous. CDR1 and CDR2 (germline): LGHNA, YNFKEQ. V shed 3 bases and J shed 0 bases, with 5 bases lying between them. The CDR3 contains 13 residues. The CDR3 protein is CASSQEYQETQYF. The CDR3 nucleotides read TGTGCCAGCAGCCAGGAATACCAAGAGACCCAGTACTTC.

CDR3 amino acids: CASSYTEGRAGQDNEQFF. CDR3 nucleotides: TGTGCCAGCAGTTACACGGAAGGTCGGGCAGGACAGGACAATGAGCAGTTCTTC. This chain connects TRBV6-2 or TRBV6-3 to TRBJ2-1, with 7 bases aligning to TRBD1. The CDR3 sequence is 18 residues long. With 2 bases clipped from V and 5 bases from J, the junction kept 15 bases outside the gene matches. From germline, CDR1 is MNHEY and CDR2 SVGEGT.

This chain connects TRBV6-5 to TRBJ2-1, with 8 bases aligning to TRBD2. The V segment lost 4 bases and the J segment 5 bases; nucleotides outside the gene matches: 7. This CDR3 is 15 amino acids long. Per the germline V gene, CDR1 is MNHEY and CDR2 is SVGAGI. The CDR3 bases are TGTGCCAGCAGTTGGAGTCTAGCGGGCAACAATGAGCAGTTCTTC. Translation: CASSWSLAGNNEQFF.

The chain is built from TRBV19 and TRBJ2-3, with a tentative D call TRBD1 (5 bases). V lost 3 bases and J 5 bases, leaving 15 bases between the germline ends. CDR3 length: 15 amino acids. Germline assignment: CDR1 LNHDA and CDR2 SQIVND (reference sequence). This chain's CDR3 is CASSIPGLRGDTQYF. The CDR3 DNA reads TGTGCCAGTAGTATTCCAGGGCTAAGGGGAGATACGCAGTATTTT.

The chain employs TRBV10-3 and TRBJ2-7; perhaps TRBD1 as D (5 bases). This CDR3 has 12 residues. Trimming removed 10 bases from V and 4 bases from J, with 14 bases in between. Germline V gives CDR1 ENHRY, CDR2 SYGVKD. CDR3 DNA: TGTGCCACCATGACAGTTCCTTACGAGCAGTACTTC. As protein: CATMTVPYEQYF.

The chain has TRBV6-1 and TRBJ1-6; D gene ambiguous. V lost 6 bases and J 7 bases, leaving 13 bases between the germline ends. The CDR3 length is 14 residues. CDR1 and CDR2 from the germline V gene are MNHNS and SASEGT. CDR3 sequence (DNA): TGTGCCAGCAGGATGGGTACGGTAAATTCACCCCTCCACTTT. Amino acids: CASRMGTVNSPLHF.

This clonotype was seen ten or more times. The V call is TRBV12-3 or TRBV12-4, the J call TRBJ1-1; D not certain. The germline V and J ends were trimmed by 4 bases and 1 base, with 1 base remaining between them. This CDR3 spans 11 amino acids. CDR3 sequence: CASSSNTEAFF. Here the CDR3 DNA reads TGTGCCAGCAGTTCGAACACTGAAGCTTTCTTT.

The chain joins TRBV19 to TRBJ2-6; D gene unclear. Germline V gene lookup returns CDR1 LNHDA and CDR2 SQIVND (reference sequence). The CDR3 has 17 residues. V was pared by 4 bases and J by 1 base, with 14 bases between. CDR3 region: CASSTRVLRSGANVLTF. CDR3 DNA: TGTGCCAGTAGTACACGGGTTCTAAGGTCTGGGGCCAACGTCCTGACTTTC. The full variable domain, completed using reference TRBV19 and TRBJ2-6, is DGGITQSPKYLFRKEGQNVTLSCEQNLNHDAMYWYRQDPGQGLRLIYYSQIVNDFQKGDIAEGYSVSREKKESFPLTVTSAQKNPTAFYLCASSTRVLRSGANVLTFGAGSRLTVL.

The CDR3 loop is CASSQDGHPGELFF. The CDR3, as DNA: TGTGCCAGCAGCCAAGATGGGCATCCCGGGGAGCTGTTTTTT. The genes are TRBV4-2 and TRBJ2-2; D call uncertain. Germline CDR1 is LGHNA and CDR2 is YNFKEQ. The CDR3 consists of 14 residues. The V gene lost 0 bases and the J gene lost 6 bases, with 8 bases spanning the gap.

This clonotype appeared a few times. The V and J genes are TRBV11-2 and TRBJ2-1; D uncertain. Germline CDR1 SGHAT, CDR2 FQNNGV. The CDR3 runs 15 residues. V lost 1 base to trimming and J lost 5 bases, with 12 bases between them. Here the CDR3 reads CASSLGGSLNNEQFF. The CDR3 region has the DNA TGTGCCAGCAGCTTAGGTGGTAGTTTAAACAATGAGCAGTTCTTC. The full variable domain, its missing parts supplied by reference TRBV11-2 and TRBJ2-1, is EAGVAQSPRYKIIEKRQSVAFWCNPISGHATLYWYQQILGQGPKLLIQFQNNGVVDDSQLPKDRFSAERLKGVDSTLKIQPAKLEDSAVYLCASSLGGSLNNEQFFGPGTRLTVL.

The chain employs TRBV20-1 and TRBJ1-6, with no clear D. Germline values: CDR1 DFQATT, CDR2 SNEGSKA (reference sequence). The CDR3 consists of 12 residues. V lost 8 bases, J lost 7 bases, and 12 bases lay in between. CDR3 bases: TGCAGTCCCCTAGCGGGGAATTCACCCCTCCACTTT. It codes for CSPLAGNSPLHF.

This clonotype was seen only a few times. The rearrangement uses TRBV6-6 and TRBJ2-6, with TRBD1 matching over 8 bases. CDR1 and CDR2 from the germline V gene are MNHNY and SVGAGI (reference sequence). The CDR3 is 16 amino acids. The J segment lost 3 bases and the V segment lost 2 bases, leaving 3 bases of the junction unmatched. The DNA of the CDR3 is TGTGCCAGCAGTTACGGACAGGGATTTGGGGCCAACGTCCTGACTTTC. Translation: CASSYGQGFGANVLTF.

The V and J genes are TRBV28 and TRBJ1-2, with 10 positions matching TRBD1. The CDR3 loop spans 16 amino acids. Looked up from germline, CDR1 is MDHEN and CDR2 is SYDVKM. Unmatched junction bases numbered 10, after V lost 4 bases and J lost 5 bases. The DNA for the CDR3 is TGTGCCAGCAGTTCCGGCCGGGACAGGGGTACTTATGGCTACACCTTC. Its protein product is CASSSGRDRGTYGYTF.

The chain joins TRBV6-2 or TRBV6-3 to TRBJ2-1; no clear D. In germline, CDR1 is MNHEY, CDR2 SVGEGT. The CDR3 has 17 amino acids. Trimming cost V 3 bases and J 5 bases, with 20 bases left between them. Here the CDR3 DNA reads TGTGCCAGCAGTTATTCGGACCTAGTGGTCTTCCACAATGAGCAGTTCTTC. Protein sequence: CASSYSDLVVFHNEQFF.

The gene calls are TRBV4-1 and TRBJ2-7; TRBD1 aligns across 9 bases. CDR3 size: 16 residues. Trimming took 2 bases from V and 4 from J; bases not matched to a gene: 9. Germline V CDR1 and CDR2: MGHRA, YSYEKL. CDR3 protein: CASSQLPGQGPYEQYF. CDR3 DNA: TGCGCCAGCAGCCAACTACCGGGACAGGGCCCGTACGAGCAGTACTTC.

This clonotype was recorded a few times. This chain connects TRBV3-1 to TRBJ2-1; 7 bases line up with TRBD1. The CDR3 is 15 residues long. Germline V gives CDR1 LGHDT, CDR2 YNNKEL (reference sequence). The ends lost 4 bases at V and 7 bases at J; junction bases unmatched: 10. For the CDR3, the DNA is TGTGCCAGCAGCCCGACAGGGATTGCAGGGAATGAGCAGTTCTTC. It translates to CASSPTGIAGNEQFF.

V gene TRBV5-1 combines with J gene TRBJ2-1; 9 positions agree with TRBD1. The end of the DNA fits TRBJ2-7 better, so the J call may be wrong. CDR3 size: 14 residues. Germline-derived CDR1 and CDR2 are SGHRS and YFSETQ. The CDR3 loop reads CASSETGGDYEQYF. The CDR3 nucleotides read TGCGCCAGCAGCGAGACAGGGGGTGACTACGAGCAGTACTTC.

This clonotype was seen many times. The CDR3 DNA reads TGTGCCACCAGTGGGGGACAGGGGAGCTACGAGCAGTACTTC. Amino acids: CATSGGQGSYEQYF. V usage is TRBV24-1 and J usage is TRBJ2-7; 10 bases line up with TRBD1. There are 14 residues in the CDR3. The germline gives CDR1 KGHDR, CDR2 SFDVKD. The ends lost 5 bases at V and 3 bases at J; junction bases unmatched: 3.